A selection of T cell receptor beta chains follows, all from one sample in a study of blood T cell repertoires in COVID-19. This table comes from immunoSEQ multiplex PCR, and its TCRdb copy is limited to in-frame clones, with some not included. The profile shows roughly 67,000 clones, about 86% of them singletons. The sequencing sample was made of peripheral blood. Source of these receptors: a man between 45 and 60 years old with active COVID-19. CDR3s include the opening cysteine and the closing phenylalanine or tryptophan. The order of the fields is J gene, D gene, CDR3 length, clone size, V gene, CDR3 protein, CDR3 DNA. D genes are given only for firm matches. Size tells how often a clone was seen (once, few, many) or the class of an expanded clone, and some rows leave it out.

TRBJ2-1,TRBD2,12,once,TRBV29-1,CSVSGLVYEQFF,TGCAGCGTTTCTGGACTAGTGTATGAGCAGTTCTTC
TRBJ2-7,TRBD2,12,few,TRBV11-2,CASSSSGARQYF,TGTGCCAGCAGCTCGAGCGGGGCCCGTCAGTACTTC
TRBJ2-5,TRBD2,19,NA,TRBV7-2,CASSLLSASGGVRRETQYF,TGTGCCAGCAGCTTACTATCGGCTAGCGGGGGGGTACGACGTGAGACCCAGTACTTC
TRBJ1-5,NA,15,NA,TRBV7-2,CASSLEFGGSQPQHF,TGTGCCAGCAGCTTAGAGTTTGGGGGCAGCCAGCCCCAGCATTTT
TRBJ2-6,NA,17,NA,TRBV19,CASRSQLGGSGANVLTF,TGTGCCAGTAGGAGCCAACTGGGGGGTTCTGGGGCCAACGTCCTGACTTTC
TRBJ2-7,NA,15,NA,TRBV27,CASSLMRQGSEEQYF,TGTGCCAGCAGTTTAATGCGGCAGGGGTCTGAAGAGCAGTACTTC
TRBJ2-5,TRBD2,15,NA,TRBV11-3,CASSLYGGGQETQYF,TGTGCCAGCAGCTTATACGGCGGGGGACAAGAGACCCAGTACTTC
TRBJ1-6,TRBD1,16,NA,TRBV7-6,CASSLYGRGQVSPLHF,TGTGCCAGCAGCTTATATGGCAGGGGGCAAGTCTCACCCCTCCACTTT
TRBJ1-5,TRBD1,13,NA,TRBV10-2,CASTPDRGQPQHF,TGCGCCAGCACCCCCGACAGGGGCCAGCCCCAGCATTTT
TRBJ2-4,NA,11,once,TRBV29-1,CSVGAGNIQYF,TGCAGCGTTGGGGCAGGAAACATTCAGTACTTC
TRBJ2-5,NA,11,NA,TRBV18,CASSPSETQYF,TGTGCCAGCTCACCATCGGAGACCCAGTACTTC
TRBJ2-3,TRBD2,16,NA,TRBV7-3,CASSLTGRGSTDTQYF,TGTGCCAGCAGCTTAACGGGGCGGGGGAGCACAGATACGCAGTATTTT
TRBJ1-1,NA,15,NA,TRBV15,CATSRGETLRTEAFF,TGTGCCACCAGCAGAGGCGAGACTCTCCGAACTGAAGCTTTCTTT
TRBJ1-5,TRBD1,13,NA,TRBV30,CAWSTDRVQPQHF,TGTGCCTGGAGTACCGACAGGGTGCAGCCCCAGCATTTT
TRBJ2-3,TRBD1,13,NA,TRBV24-1,CATTGQGTDTQYF,TGTGCCACCACGGGACAGGGAACAGATACGCAGTATTTT
TRBJ1-6,TRBD1,16,NA,TRBV27,CASSLATGTGNSPLHF,TGTGCCAGCAGTTTGGCCACCGGGACAGGGAATTCACCCCTCCACTTT
TRBJ1-2,TRBD1,16,NA,TRBV9,CASSGGQGRGNYGYTF,TGTGCCAGCAGCGGCGGACAGGGACGGGGTAACTATGGCTACACCTTC
TRBJ1-1,NA,13,NA,TRBV24-1,CATRGQMNTEAFF,TGTGCCACCAGGGGACAAATGAACACTGAAGCTTTCTTT
TRBJ1-2,NA,14,NA,TRBV5-1,CASSLSPGTKGYTF,TGCGCCAGCAGCTTGTCCCCGGGAACGAAGGGCTACACCTTC
TRBJ1-2,TRBD1,17,NA,TRBV11-2,CASSNLRRQGADYGYTF,TGTGCCAGCAGCAACTTAAGGAGACAGGGGGCGGACTATGGCTACACCTTC
TRBJ2-7,TRBD2,16,NA,TRBV5-3,CARSSLRLAGAYEQYF,TGTGCCAGAAGCTCTCTACGACTAGCGGGAGCGTACGAGCAGTACTTC
TRBJ2-1,TRBD2,16,NA,TRBV11-1,CASSFSRGGPSGEQFF,TGTGCCAGCAGCTTTAGTCGGGGGGGGCCTTCGGGTGAGCAGTTCTTC
TRBJ1-1,TRBD1,12,NA,TRBV27,CASSFGQGVAFF,TGTGCCAGCAGTTTCGGACAGGGGGTAGCTTTCTTT
TRBJ1-6,TRBD1,15,NA,TRBV18,CASSTSGQGNSPLHF,TGTGCCAGCTCAACCTCGGGACAGGGTAATTCACCCCTCCACTTT
TRBJ2-4,NA,15,NA,TRBV4-3,CASSQLAGPKNIQYF,TGCGCCAGCAGCCAACTCGCGGGGCCCAAAAACATTCAGTACTTC
TRBJ2-5,NA,13,NA,TRBV10-3,CAIAPPNGETQYF,TGTGCCATAGCGCCCCCGAACGGGGAGACCCAGTACTTC
TRBJ2-5,NA,13,NA,TRBV11-2,CASSLGGQETQYF,TGTGCCAGCAGCTTAGGAGGGCAAGAGACCCAGTACTTC
TRBJ1-2,TRBD1,15,NA,TRBV7-2,CASSLQTGHNYGYTF,TGTGCCAGCAGCTTACAGACAGGGCATAACTATGGCTACACCTTC
TRBJ2-2,NA,15,NA,TRBV6-5,CASKERAPNTGELFF,TGTGCCAGCAAAGAGCGGGCACCGAACACCGGGGAGCTGTTTTTT
TRBJ2-7,TRBD2,13,NA,TRBV7-9,CASSLPPGGTQYF,TGTGCCAGCAGCTTACCCCCGGGAGGGACACAGTACTTC
TRBJ1-4,TRBD1,15,NA,TRBV28,CASSPGQGINEKLFF,TGTGCCAGCAGCCCAGGACAGGGAATTAATGAAAAACTGTTTTTT
TRBJ1-3,NA,13,once,TRBV12-3/TRBV12-4,CASSRRSGNTIYF,TGTGCCAGCAGTCGCAGATCTGGAAACACCATATATTTT
TRBJ2-2,NA,14,NA,TRBV27,CASSWGRNTGELFF,TGTGCCAGCAGTTGGGGCAGGAACACCGGGGAGCTGTTTTTT
TRBJ2-1,TRBD2,15,NA,TRBV6-5,CASRSGTSGYNEQFF,TGTGCCAGCAGGTCCGGGACTAGCGGATACAATGAGCAGTTCTTC
TRBJ2-5,NA,16,NA,TRBV11-3,CASSLGVGALQETQYF,TGTGCCAGCAGCTTAGGTGTGGGGGCACTTCAAGAGACCCAGTACTTC
TRBJ1-4,TRBD1,15,NA,TRBV19,CASSIPGQGAEKLFF,TGTGCCAGTAGTATACCCGGACAGGGCGCAGAAAAACTGTTTTTT
TRBJ1-5,NA,14,NA,TRBV30,CAWSVGHSNQPQHF,TGTGCCTGGAGTGTGGGGCATAGCAATCAGCCCCAGCATTTT
TRBJ1-3,TRBD1,15,NA,TRBV18,CASSPLDRAGNTIYF,TGTGCCAGCTCACCTCTGGACAGGGCTGGAAACACCATATATTTT
TRBJ2-1,NA,15,NA,TRBV6-5,CASSYSTWGGDEQFF,TGTGCCAGCAGTTACTCGACTTGGGGGGGCGATGAGCAGTTCTTC
TRBJ2-3,TRBD1,17,NA,TRBV11-3,CASSLDILSTGRDTQYF,TGTGCCAGCAGCTTAGATATACTCTCGACAGGGAGAGATACGCAGTATTTT
TRBJ2-3,NA,13,NA,TRBV12-3/TRBV12-4,CASSAEHGVGQYF,TGTGCCAGCAGCGCCGAACACGGGGTCGGGCAGTATTTT
TRBJ2-1,TRBD2,15,NA,TRBV12-5,CASAPGLAGFNEQFF,TGTGCTAGTGCCCCGGGACTAGCGGGATTCAATGAGCAGTTCTTC
TRBJ1-3,NA,17,NA,TRBV3-1/TRBV3-2,CASSQLHGGYSGNTIYF,TGTGCCAGCAGCCAATTACATGGAGGTTACTCTGGAAACACCATATATTTT
TRBJ2-1,TRBD1,14,NA,TRBV25-1,CASSQTGKLNEQFF,TGTGCCAGCAGCCAGACAGGGAAATTGAATGAGCAGTTCTTC
TRBJ1-4,NA,14,NA,TRBV18,CASSPRQLNEKLFF,TGTGCCAGCTCCCCTAGACAGCTAAATGAAAAACTGTTTTTT
TRBJ2-5,TRBD2,16,NA,TRBV6-1,CASSEDRRERWETQYF,TGTGCCAGCAGTGAAGATCGGCGGGAGAGATGGGAGACCCAGTACTTC
TRBJ2-2,TRBD2,17,NA,TRBV6-2/TRBV6-3,CASSYSGLAGVTGELFF,TGTGCCAGCAGTTACTCGGGACTAGCGGGGGTCACCGGGGAGCTGTTTTTT
TRBJ2-2,NA,16,NA,TRBV3-1/TRBV3-2,CASSDGARVGTGELFF,TGTGCCAGCAGCGACGGTGCGAGGGTTGGCACCGGGGAGCTGTTTTTT
TRBJ2-3,TRBD2,17,NA,TRBV14,CASSQTSGRAGADTQYF,TGTGCCAGCAGCCAGACTAGCGGGAGGGCCGGCGCAGATACGCAGTATTTT
TRBJ1-5,NA,15,NA,TRBV30,CAWRRGGGVNQPQHF,TGTGCCTGGAGACGGGGGGGAGGAGTCAATCAGCCCCAGCATTTT
TRBJ2-3,NA,14,NA,TRBV2,CARTGFTSTDTQYF,TGTGCCAGAACAGGATTTACTAGCACAGATACGCAGTATTTT
TRBJ1-2,TRBD1,15,once,TRBV18,CASSPNDGTGHGYTF,TGTGCCAGCTCACCGAATGATGGGACAGGGCATGGCTACACCTTC
TRBJ1-2,TRBD1,13,NA,TRBV27,CASSRQGSYGYTF,TGTGCCAGCTCTAGACAGGGAAGCTATGGCTACACCTTC
TRBJ1-1,NA,12,NA,TRBV25-1,CASSDRRDEAFF,TGTGCCAGCAGTGACCGGCGGGATGAAGCTTTCTTT